The source of this T cell receptor beta chain is a study of glioma-infiltrating T cells. Trimming removed 4 bases at V and 0 bases at J, with 10 bases between. The length of the CDR3 is 15 residues. Germline CDR1 SGHDN, CDR2 FVKESK. The sample holds a few counts of this clonotype. The iRepertoire nested amplicon-rescue multiplex PCR amplified TCR alpha and beta CDR3s from RNA. A single record per CDR3 protein comes from TCRdb applying MiXCR to the multiplex PCR reads. The sample contains approximately 120,000 distinct CDR3 sequences, around a quarter of which appear only once. The receptor was isolated from a human donor with low-grade glioma or glioblastoma, undergoing nonglioma brain surgery, or in good health (not recorded which). The V call is TRBV14, the J call TRBJ1-3; unclear D gene. The sample was glioma tissue, nonneoplastic brain tissue, or PBMCs (not recorded which). The CDR3 coding sequence is TGTGCCAGCAGCCGACGCAGCACCTCTGGAAACACCATATATTTT. Protein sequence: CASSRRSTSGNTIYF.